The clone carrying this TCR beta chain was found once. This CDR3 has 16 amino acids. V was pared by 5 bases and J by 6 bases, with 22 bases between. Germline loops: CDR1 SGHTA, CDR2 FQGTGA. This entry belongs to a study of blood T cell repertoires in COVID-19. Study-level information: Samples came from the United States, Italy and Spain, spanning acute and convalescent COVID-19.

Cohort placement rested on clinical history that participants reported themselves. In the source study's methods: Estimation of nucleated cell counts relied on the amplification of reference gene primers. This table comes from immunoSEQ multiplex PCR, and its TCRdb copy is limited to in-frame clones, with some not included. The V and J calls and clone size were taken over from that table, and D and trimming were inferred from the DNA. The sample consists of about 170,000 clones, more than 80% of them appearing once. This sequence originates from a man over 45 who had recovered from COVID-19. The V call is TRBV7-3, the J call TRBJ1-2; tentatively, D is TRBD1 (5 bases). The sample consisted of PBMCs or T cells enriched from blood (not recorded which). CDR3 protein: CASSPWGGSSGDGYTF. The CDR3 DNA is TGTGCCAGCAGCCCATGGGGCGGGTCGAGCGGGGATGGCTACACCTTC. The entire variable domain, with the rest obtained from reference TRBV7-3 and TRBJ1-2, is as follows: GAGVSQTPSNKVTEKGKYVELRCDPISGHTALYWYRQSLGQGPEFLIYFQGTGAADDSGLPNDRFFAVRPEGSVSTLKIQRTERGDSAVYLCASSPWGGSSGDGYTFGSGTRLTVV.